Sequencing of this TCR beta chain was carried out in a study of CD8+CD57+ T cells in acquired aplastic anemia. Individuals selected for sequencing had exhibited CD8+CD57+ cell expansion on flow cytometry. Germline CDR1 MNHEY, CDR2 SVGAGI. Trimming shortened V by 2 bases and J by 0 bases, and 6 bases separated the two germline ends. CDR3 length: 14 residues. TCR beta VDJ combinations and CDR3 sequences were profiled from genomic DNA. TCRdb recomputed calls from the reads with MiXCR, one row per CDR3 protein. Among 90,000 to 150,000 distinct CDR3 sequences listed, under 65% were seen once. V and J are TRBV6-5 and TRBJ2-3; D is possibly TRBD1 or TRBD2 (5 bases each). Sequencing was performed on sorted CD4+, CD8+, or CD8+CD57+ T cells (not recorded which) from PBMCs. The TCR originated in a human donor with aplastic anemia. CDR3 DNA: TGTGCCAGCAGTTACGAGGGGAGCACAGATACGCAGTATTTT. As protein: CASSYEGSTDTQYF.